These 24 T cell receptor beta chains came from one sample sequenced in a study of graft-versus-host responses after intestinal transplantation. The graft tissue was processed, and this released both intraepithelial and lamina propria lymphocytes. Sequenced by immunoSEQ multiplex PCR; TCRdb stores in-frame clones only, minus some. Seen here are 60,000 to 75,000 clones, under 90% observed once, and the top ten hold around 1.7%. Material: ileum tissue, obtained less than 400 days after transplant. Every receptor here comes from a human patient who received an intestinal transplant, so some T cells may come from the graft donor.

This chain links TRBV6-4 with TRBJ2-3; tentatively, D is TRBD1 (5 bases). With 2 bases removed from V and 1 base from J, the gap between germline ends came to 7 bases. This CDR3 contains 14 residues. Germline V gene data show CDR1 as MRHNA and CDR2 as SNTAGT. The CDR3 here is CASSDGAGTDTQYF. The CDR3 DNA reads TGTGCCAGCAGTGACGGGGCGGGCACAGATACGCAGTATTTT.

The J gene is TRBJ2-7, the V gene TRBV6-1; 15 bases map to TRBD2. V dropped 0 bases and J dropped 3; count of bases not matched to a gene: 9. Germline V lookup: CDR1 MNHNS, CDR2 SASEGT. CDR3 length: 19 residues. CDR3: CASSEAIGTSGGPNYEQYF. Here the CDR3 DNA reads TGTGCCAGCAGTGAAGCAATTGGGACTAGCGGGGGGCCCAACTACGAGCAGTACTTC.

The rearrangement uses TRBV5-1 and TRBJ2-1; D unresolved. The CDR3 loop spans 16 amino acids. Germline loops: CDR1 SGHRS, CDR2 YFSETQ. The V end lost 0 bases, the J end lost 0 bases, and 10 bases lay between the germline ends. The CDR3 DNA follows: TGCGCCAGCAGCTTGGGCGGTTCGAGCTCCTACAATGAGCAGTTCTTC. Encoded protein: CASSLGGSSSYNEQFF.

The gene calls are TRBV6-5 and TRBJ2-5, with D possibly TRBD1 on 6 matching bases. Looked up from germline, CDR1 is MNHEY and CDR2 is SVGAGI. V gave up 2 bases and J gave up 5 bases, with 12 bases separating them. The CDR3 is made up of 14 amino acids. The CDR3 here is CASSYGRGTETQYF. The DNA for the CDR3 is TGTGCCAGCAGTTACGGCAGGGGAACGGAGACCCAGTACTTC.

The chain is built from TRBV11-2 and TRBJ2-7, with D perhaps TRBD2 (6 bases). V was cut by 5 bases and J by 2 bases, with 16 bases left in between. The germline gives CDR1 SGHAT, CDR2 FQNNGV. CDR3 length equals 15 residues. CDR3 bases: TGTGCCAGCAGCACAAAAGCGGGTTCCCCCTACGAGCAGTACTTC. Its translation is CASSTKAGSPYEQYF.

V usage is TRBV6-6 and J usage is TRBJ2-2, with D possibly called TRBD1 or TRBD2 (6 bases each). V was pared by 8 bases and J by 4 bases, with 8 bases between. The CDR3 is 12 amino acids. Germline assignment: CDR1 MNHNY and CDR2 SVGAGI (reference sequence). The CDR3 coding sequence is TGTGCCAGCGGAGGGGGCACCGGGGAGCTGTTTTTT. It translates to CASGGGTGELFF.

In DNA, the CDR3 is TGTGCCAGCAGGTTCCAGGGGGGCTCCTACGAGCAGTACTTC. It codes for CASRFQGGSYEQYF. The chain is built from TRBV6-6 and TRBJ2-5; weak D call: TRBD1 (7 bases). The DNA end is a closer match to TRBJ2-7, so the J assignment may be wrong. The CDR3 extends over 14 amino acids. Germline values: CDR1 MNHNY, CDR2 SVGAGI (reference sequence).

The V call is TRBV11-2, the J call TRBJ1-1, with TRBD1 as a possible D gene (5 bases). The CDR3 is made up of 12 amino acids. Germline V gene lookup returns CDR1 SGHAT and CDR2 FQNNGV. The germline V and J ends were trimmed by 5 bases and 12 bases, with 16 bases remaining between them. This chain's CDR3 is CASSAGTDGPFF. The DNA of the CDR3 is TGTGCCAGCAGCGCTGGGACGGACGGGCCTTTCTTT.

This chain joins TRBV7-6 and TRBJ2-7; the D call may be TRBD1 or TRBD2 (5 bases each). Germline loops: CDR1 SGHVS, CDR2 FNYEAQ. Deletions cut 5 bases from V and 6 bases from J, with 14 bases between. This CDR3 contains 13 residues. The CDR3 region is CASSLGTVLEQYF. CDR3 DNA sequence: TGTGCCAGCAGCCTAGGGACCGTTCTCGAGCAGTACTTC.

This chain joins TRBV6-5 and TRBJ2-5; the match to TRBD2 covers 8 bases. Germline assignment: CDR1 MNHEY and CDR2 SVGAGI. The CDR3 is 15 amino acids. Trimming removed 2 bases from V and 3 bases from J; junction bases left unmatched: 5. In nucleotides, the CDR3 is TGTGCCAGCAGTTACGCCGGGGGGGGCGAAGAGACCCAGTACTTC. This translates into CASSYAGGGEETQYF.

The CDR3 region is CASSPTWGALAEAFF. CDR3 nucleotides: TGTGCCAGCAGCCCCACATGGGGGGCTCTGGCTGAAGCTTTCTTT. The rearrangement joins TRBV5-4 to TRBJ1-1; D is perhaps TRBD1 (6 bases). CDR3 length: 15 amino acids. Germline lookup yields CDR1 SGHNT and CDR2 YYREEE (reference sequence). V dropped 4 bases and J dropped 6 bases, with 19 bases sitting between them.

The chain combines TRBV6-5 with TRBJ2-3; 9 bases map to TRBD2. Looked up from germline, CDR1 is MNHEY and CDR2 is SVGAGI. The CDR3 runs 15 residues. Losses at the gene ends were 2 bases for V and 1 base for J; bases not matched to a gene: 1. CDR3 nucleotides: TGTGCCAGCAGTTACGGCGGGGGGGGCACAGATACGCAGTATTTT. This gives the protein CASSYGGGGTDTQYF.

This chain joins TRBV2 and TRBJ2-5; 7 positions agree with TRBD1. The germline gives CDR1 SNHLY, CDR2 FYNNEI. CDR3 size: 14 residues. V was pared by 8 bases and J by 4 bases, with 10 bases of the junction left unmatched. CDR3 in amino acids: CASDRVDGGETQYF. CDR3 nucleotide sequence: TGTGCCAGCGACAGGGTTGATGGTGGAGAGACCCAGTACTTC. Drawing the rest from reference TRBV2 and TRBJ2-5, the complete variable domain is EPEVTQTPSHQVTQMGQEVILRCVPISNHLYFYWYRQILGQKVEFLVSFYNNEISEKSEIFDDQFSVERPDGSNFTLKIRSTKLEDSAMYFCASDRVDGGETQYFGPGTRLLVL.

The V gene is TRBV10-3, the J gene TRBJ1-2; TRBD1 is a possible D gene (5 bases). The V end lost 8 bases, the J end lost 1 base, and 17 bases lay between the germline ends. This CDR3 region has 15 residues. Germline assignment: CDR1 ENHRY and CDR2 SYGVKD. The CDR3 spells CAIPRRAPFNYGYTF. In DNA form, the CDR3 reads TGTGCCATCCCGCGCAGGGCGCCCTTTAACTATGGCTACACCTTC.

The chain carries TRBV7-2 and TRBJ2-7; D perhaps matches TRBD1 (5 bases). Germline V gene data show CDR1 as SGHTA and CDR2 as FQGNSA. V was cut by 1 base and J by 4 bases, with 11 bases left in between. This CDR3 comprises 14 residues. CDR3 DNA: TGTGCCAGCAGCTTAGGTGGGGCGAAATACGAGCAGTACTTC. Amino acid sequence: CASSLGGAKYEQYF.

The CDR3 loop is CASNPGENYGYTF. The CDR3 DNA reads as TGTGCCAGCAACCCGGGGGAGAACTATGGCTACACCTTC. The chain couples TRBV7-9 to TRBJ1-2; tentative D call: TRBD1 (5 bases). The CDR3 totals 13 residues. The V end was cut by 7 bases, the J end by 2 bases, with 11 bases between. From germline, CDR1 is SEHNR and CDR2 FQNEAQ (reference sequence).

J is TRBJ1-2 and V is TRBV6-5; 7 positions agree with TRBD1. V dropped 6 bases and J dropped 6; count of bases not matched to a gene: 10. Germline values: CDR1 MNHEY, CDR2 SVGAGI. The length of the CDR3 is 14 residues. In DNA form, the CDR3 reads TGTGCCAGCAGGGGGGACAGTCTGTCAAATGGCTACACCTTC. Its protein product is CASRGDSLSNGYTF.

V is TRBV7-9 and J is TRBJ1-4; 11 nucleotides align to TRBD1. This CDR3 contains 15 residues. The germline V gene has CDR1 SEHNR and CDR2 FQNEAQ (reference sequence). V dropped 1 base and J dropped 6; count of bases not matched to a gene: 1. CDR3 bases: TGTGCCAGCAGCTTAGGGGACAGGGGGGATGAAAAACTGTTTTTT. Translation: CASSLGDRGDEKLFF.

The rearrangement uses TRBV5-4 and TRBJ2-2, with 7 positions matching TRBD2. Germline V lookup: CDR1 SGHNT, CDR2 YYREEE (reference sequence). This CDR3 contains 16 residues. V shed 4 bases, J shed 8 bases, and the junction held 14 bases outside the gene matches. This chain's CDR3 is CASSLRAGRGSGELFF. The CDR3 DNA is TGTGCCAGCAGCCTCCGAGCGGGGAGGGGATCTGGGGAGCTGTTTTTT.

The chain links TRBV6-1 to TRBJ2-7, with 11 bases matching TRBD2. Germline V gene sequence: CDR1 MNHNS, CDR2 SASEGT. With V trimmed by 3 bases and J by 7 bases, 8 bases remained unmatched. This CDR3 region has 15 residues. The CDR3 region has the DNA TGTGCCAGCAGTGATATAGCGGGAGGGCCCGAAGAGCAGTACTTC. Translating gives CASSDIAGGPEEQYF.

J is TRBJ2-1 and V is TRBV6-5, with 12 nucleotides matching TRBD2. CDR1 is MNHEY and CDR2 is SVGAGI in the germline V gene. CDR3 length: 15 amino acids. The trim removed 5 bases at V and 9 bases at J, leaving 8 bases unmatched. The CDR3 DNA reads TGTGCCAGCAGTGTCCTAGCGGGGGGGCGTGGTGAGCAGTTCTTC. Residues: CASSVLAGGRGEQFF.

The chain joins TRBV14 to TRBJ2-7; D remains unclear. Germline assignment: CDR1 SGHDN and CDR2 FVKESK. The CDR3 loop spans 13 amino acids. The V and J ends lost 1 base and 4 bases respectively, with 8 bases between them. The CDR3 DNA is TGTGCCAGCAGCCAAGGCCAAATTTACGAGCAGTACTTC. It yields the protein CASSQGQIYEQYF.

The chain carries TRBV7-6 and TRBJ1-1, with D perhaps TRBD1 (5 bases). The V end lost 5 bases, the J end lost 5 bases, and 12 bases lay between the germline ends. The germline gives CDR1 SGHVS, CDR2 FNYEAQ. The CDR3 totals 13 residues. CDR3 loop: CASSPGPGTEAFF. The CDR3 coding sequence is TGTGCCAGCAGCCCGGGACCGGGGACTGAAGCTTTCTTT. The whole variable domain, filled in from reference TRBV7-6 and TRBJ1-1, reads GAGVSQSPRYKVTKRGQDVALRCDPISGHVSLYWYRQALGQGPEFLTYFNYEAQQDKSGLPNDRFSAERPEGSISTLTIQRTEQRDSAMYRCASSPGPGTEAFFGQGTRLTVV.

The chain employs TRBV7-3 and TRBJ2-1; TRBD1 agrees at 8 bases. The CDR3 is made up of 15 amino acids. Per germline, CDR1 SGHTA and CDR2 FQGTGA. V trimming: 5 bases; J trimming: 4 bases; junction bases outside the gene matches: 7. CDR3 protein: CASSAQGAPYNEQFF. The CDR3 DNA reads TGTGCCAGCAGCGCCCAGGGGGCACCGTACAATGAGCAGTTCTTC.